This T cell receptor beta chain comes out of a study of a mutant IDH1 vaccine in newly diagnosed glioma. Germline lookup yields CDR1 LNHDA and CDR2 SQIVND (reference sequence). Between the trimmed V and J ends, which lost 4 bases and 0 bases, there was a span of 10 bases. This CDR3 has 15 residues. The method was immunoSEQ multiplex PCR; TCRdb's version includes in-frame clones alone and lacks a portion of them. The repertoire has about 16,000 clones, nearly 97% of them found once; the top ten carry around 3.5%. Findings of the study overall: Altogether, approximately 93% of patients exhibited vaccine-induced immune responses.

Noted time point: baseline, week 1 (first vaccination visit). Treatment noted: pre-vaccination baseline after standard-of-care therapy. Comments on this clone: Its antigen is not known.

The material sequenced was peripheral blood mononuclear cells (PBMCs), taken from a glioma patient treated with radiotherapy, temozolomide or both. The chain carries TRBV19 and TRBJ1-3, with a weak D call TRBD1 (6 bases). This receptor was obtained from a woman between 18 and 29 years old with glioma. Some clones in this sample may be carry-over from other donors' samples. For the CDR3, the DNA is TGTGCCAGTAGTAGTGGACAGTTCTCTGGAAACACCATATATTTT. Encoded protein: CASSSGQFSGNTIYF.